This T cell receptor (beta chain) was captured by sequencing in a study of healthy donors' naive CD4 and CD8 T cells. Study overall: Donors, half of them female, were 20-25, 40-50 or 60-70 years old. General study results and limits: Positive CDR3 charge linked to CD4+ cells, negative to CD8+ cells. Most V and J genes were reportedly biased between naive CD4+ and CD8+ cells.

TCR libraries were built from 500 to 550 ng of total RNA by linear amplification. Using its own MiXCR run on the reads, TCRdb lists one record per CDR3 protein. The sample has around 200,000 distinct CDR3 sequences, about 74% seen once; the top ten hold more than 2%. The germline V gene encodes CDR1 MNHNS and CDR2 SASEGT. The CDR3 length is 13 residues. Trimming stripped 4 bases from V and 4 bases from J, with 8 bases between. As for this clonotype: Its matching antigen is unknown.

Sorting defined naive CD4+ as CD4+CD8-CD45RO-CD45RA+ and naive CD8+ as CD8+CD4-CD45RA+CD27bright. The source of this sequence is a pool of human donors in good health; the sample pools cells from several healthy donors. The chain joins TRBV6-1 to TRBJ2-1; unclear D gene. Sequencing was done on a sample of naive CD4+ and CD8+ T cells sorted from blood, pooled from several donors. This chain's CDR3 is CASSVYGYNEQFF. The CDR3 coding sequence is TGTGCCAGCAGTGTCTACGGTTACAATGAGCAGTTCTTC.